The rows below give T cell receptor beta chains drawn from one sample of a study of blood T cell repertoires in COVID-19. Sequencing was performed with immunoSEQ multiplex PCR; in TCRdb, only in-frame clones are kept and a portion is missing. Here the sample spans 40,000 to 60,000 clones, 80% to 90% being singletons. Specimen: peripheral blood. The source of these receptors is a woman older than 75 with COVID-19, enrolled during active disease. CDR3s include the opening cysteine and the closing phenylalanine or tryptophan. The order of the fields is D gene, J gene, V gene, CDR3 DNA, CDR3 protein. The D gene is left open where the match is weak.

d_call: TRBD2; j_call: TRBJ2-1; v_call: TRBV28; cdr3_nt: TGTGCCAGCAGTTTAGAATCTAGCGGGAGATACAATGAGCAGTTCTTC; cdr3_aa: CASSLESSGRYNEQFF
d_call: -; j_call: TRBJ1-3; v_call: TRBV5-1; cdr3_nt: TGCGCCAGCAGTCCCCTCCCCGGGGGGGCGCAGGGAAACACCATATATTTT; cdr3_aa: CASSPLPGGAQGNTIYF
d_call: -; j_call: TRBJ2-5; v_call: TRBV30; cdr3_nt: TGTGCCTGGAGTGTTGCGGGGCCTGAGACCCAGTACTTC; cdr3_aa: CAWSVAGPETQYF
d_call: -; j_call: TRBJ2-7; v_call: TRBV3-1/TRBV3-2; cdr3_nt: TGTGCCAGCAGCCAAGATAGAGGGCCCTACGAGCAGTACTTC; cdr3_aa: CASSQDRGPYEQYF
d_call: TRBD1; j_call: TRBJ1-5; v_call: TRBV6-5; cdr3_nt: TGTGCCAGCAGCTACAGGGACAGCAGCAATCAGCCCCAGCATTTT; cdr3_aa: CASSYRDSSNQPQHF
d_call: -; j_call: TRBJ2-1; v_call: TRBV6-5; cdr3_nt: TGTGCCATCCAGACCCAGCCGGGGGTCTACAATGAGCAGTTCTTC; cdr3_aa: CAIQTQPGVYNEQFF
d_call: TRBD1; j_call: TRBJ2-7; v_call: TRBV4-2; cdr3_nt: TGTGCCAGCAGCGACAGGGGGGCCTCCTACGAGCAGTACTTC; cdr3_aa: CASSDRGASYEQYF
d_call: -; j_call: TRBJ1-6; v_call: TRBV2; cdr3_nt: TGTGCCAGCAGTGGGGGGGGTTCACCCCTCCACTTT; cdr3_aa: CASSGGGSPLHF
d_call: TRBD2; j_call: TRBJ2-7; v_call: TRBV7-7; cdr3_nt: TGTGCTAGCAGCCGAGGGGACTATAACTACGAGCAGTACTTC; cdr3_aa: CASSRGDYNYEQYF
d_call: TRBD2; j_call: TRBJ2-7; v_call: TRBV28; cdr3_nt: TGTGCCAGCAGTTTAATAGCGGGAGGGTCTTACGAGCAGTACTTC; cdr3_aa: CASSLIAGGSYEQYF
d_call: TRBD1; j_call: TRBJ2-7; v_call: TRBV10-3; cdr3_nt: TGTGCCATCAGTTATTCCGGGACAGGGGAGAAAGGCTCCTACGAGCAGTACTTC; cdr3_aa: CAISYSGTGEKGSYEQYF
d_call: TRBD1; j_call: TRBJ2-3; v_call: TRBV10-2; cdr3_nt: TGCGCCAGCCTGGACAGGGGGAGCACAGATACGCAGTATTTT; cdr3_aa: CASLDRGSTDTQYF
d_call: TRBD2; j_call: TRBJ2-5; v_call: TRBV19; cdr3_nt: TGTGCCAGTAGTGCCTGGACGGGGGGGCGAGAGACCCAGTACTTC; cdr3_aa: CASSAWTGGRETQYF
d_call: TRBD1; j_call: TRBJ1-2; v_call: TRBV5-5; cdr3_nt: TGTGCCAGCAGCGTTGGTGGGGGCAACAGGGGCTTCGGGAGCTACACCTTC; cdr3_aa: CASSVGGGNRGFGSYTF